This entry lists 9 T cell receptor beta chains sequenced from one sample in a study of blood T cell repertoires in COVID-19. Sequenced by immunoSEQ multiplex PCR; TCRdb stores in-frame clones only, minus some. The repertoire includes roughly 250,000 clones, about 68% of them detected once, and 3% to 3.5% sits in the top ten. The sequenced sample was peripheral blood. These receptors were obtained from an elderly woman with acute or convalescent COVID-19.

For the CDR3, the DNA is TGCGCCAGCAGCCAAGCGGGGGAGACCCAGTACTTC. Translation: CASSQAGETQYF. J is TRBJ2-5 and V is TRBV5-1, with TRBD2 identical over 7 bases. Trimming removed 4 bases from V and 5 bases from J; junction bases left unmatched: 2. Germline V CDR1 and CDR2: SGHRS, YFSETQ. The CDR3 sequence is 12 residues long.

The rearrangement uses TRBV7-9 and TRBJ1-3; D is unresolved. Germline values: CDR1 SEHNR, CDR2 FQNEAQ (reference sequence). V shed 7 bases and J shed 1 base, with 11 bases lying between them. The CDR3 loop spans 14 amino acids. This CDR3 reads CASIQSVSGNTIYF. In nucleotides, the CDR3 is TGTGCCAGCATCCAGTCAGTATCTGGAAACACCATATATTTT.

The rearrangement uses TRBV6-5 and TRBJ1-5; 9 bases map to TRBD1. The CDR3 has 15 amino acids. Germline V gene lookup returns CDR1 MNHEY and CDR2 SVGAGI. V lost 10 bases to trimming and J lost 0 bases; unmatched junction nucleotides: 7. This chain's CDR3 is CATSTGGNSNQPQHF. CDR3 sequence (DNA): TGTGCCACCTCCACAGGGGGCAATAGCAATCAGCCCCAGCATTTT.

This rearrangement joins TRBV3-1 (or the pseudogene TRBV3-2) to TRBJ2-1; 15 positions agree with TRBD2. The CDR3 extends over 17 amino acids. Per the germline V gene, CDR1 is LGHDT and CDR2 is YNNKEL (reference sequence). The J segment lost 5 bases and the V segment lost 0 bases, leaving 2 bases of the junction unmatched. The CDR3 is CASSQEGTSGGNNEQFF. CDR3 nucleotides: TGTGCCAGCAGCCAAGAGGGGACTAGCGGGGGGAACAATGAGCAGTTCTTC.

The V call is TRBV6-6, the J call TRBJ2-7; D possibly corresponds to TRBD1 (6 bases). This CDR3 has 15 residues. Germline values: CDR1 MNHNY, CDR2 SVGAGI (reference sequence). V lost 2 bases and J 0 bases, leaving 11 bases between the germline ends. CDR3 residues: CASSYAQGSSYEQYF. Written as DNA, the CDR3 is TGTGCCAGCAGTTACGCTCAGGGGAGCTCCTACGAGCAGTACTTC.

The V call is TRBV18, the J call TRBJ2-3; D is possibly TRBD1 (5 bases). Germline CDR1 is KGHSH and CDR2 is LQKENI. V was trimmed by 3 bases and J by 8 bases, leaving 15 bases between them. The CDR3 covers 14 residues. CDR3 in DNA: TGTGCCAGCTCACCGGGGCAGGAAGGAGTTACGCAGTATTTT. Amino acid sequence: CASSPGQEGVTQYF.

J is TRBJ1-2 and V is TRBV5-1, with TRBD1 matching 7 bases. The CDR3 has 15 amino acids. Germline V gene data show CDR1 as SGHRS and CDR2 as YFSETQ. Trimming cost V 3 bases and J 0 bases; bases outside gene matches: 5. CDR3 region: CASSWDGTANYGYTF. CDR3 in DNA: TGCGCCAGCAGCTGGGACGGGACAGCTAACTATGGCTACACCTTC. Using reference TRBV5-1 and TRBJ1-2 for the parts outside the CDR3, the full variable domain is KAGVTQTPRYLIKTRGQQVTLSCSPISGHRSVSWYQQTPGQGLQFLFEYFSETQRNKGNFPGRFSGRQFSNSRSEMNVSTLELGDSALYLCASSWDGTANYGYTFGSGTRLTVV.

This clone was detected many times. Other DNA sequences from this sample encode an identical CDR3 as well. J is TRBJ2-1 and V is TRBV2, with 10 bases aligning to TRBD2. Germline V gene sequence: CDR1 SNHLY, CDR2 FYNNEI. The CDR3 is 13 residues long. After removal of 4 bases from V and 6 bases from J, the junction contained 0 bases not matched to a gene. DNA for the CDR3: TGTGCCAGCAGTGGGACTAGCGGCAATGAGCAGTTCTTC. Translation: CASSGTSGNEQFF.

The chain couples TRBV9 to TRBJ1-1; TRBD1 matches 10 bases. V lost 5 bases, J lost 8 bases, and 9 bases stayed unmatched. Per germline, CDR1 SGDLS and CDR2 YYNGEE. The length of the CDR3 is 14 residues. The CDR3 sequence: CASSGTGEIAEAFF. The CDR3 region has the DNA TGTGCCAGCAGTGGGACAGGGGAAATAGCAGAAGCTTTCTTT.